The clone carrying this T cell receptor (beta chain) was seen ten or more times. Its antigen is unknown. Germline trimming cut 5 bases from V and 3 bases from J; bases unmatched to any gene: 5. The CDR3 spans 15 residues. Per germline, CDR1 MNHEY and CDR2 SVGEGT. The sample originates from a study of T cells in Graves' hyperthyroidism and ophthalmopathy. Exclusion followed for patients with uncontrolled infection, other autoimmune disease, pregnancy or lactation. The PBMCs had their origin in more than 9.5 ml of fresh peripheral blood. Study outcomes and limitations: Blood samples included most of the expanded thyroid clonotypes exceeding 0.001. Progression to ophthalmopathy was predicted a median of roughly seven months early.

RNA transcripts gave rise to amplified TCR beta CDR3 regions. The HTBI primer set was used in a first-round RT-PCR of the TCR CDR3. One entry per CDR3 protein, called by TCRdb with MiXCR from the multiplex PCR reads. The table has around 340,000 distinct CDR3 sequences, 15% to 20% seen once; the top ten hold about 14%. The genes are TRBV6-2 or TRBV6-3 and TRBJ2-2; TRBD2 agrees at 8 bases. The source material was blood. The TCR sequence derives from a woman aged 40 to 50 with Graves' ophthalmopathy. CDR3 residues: CASSRTSRDTGELFF. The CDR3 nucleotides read TGTGCCAGCAGTCGGACTAGCCGGGACACCGGGGAGCTGTTTTTT.